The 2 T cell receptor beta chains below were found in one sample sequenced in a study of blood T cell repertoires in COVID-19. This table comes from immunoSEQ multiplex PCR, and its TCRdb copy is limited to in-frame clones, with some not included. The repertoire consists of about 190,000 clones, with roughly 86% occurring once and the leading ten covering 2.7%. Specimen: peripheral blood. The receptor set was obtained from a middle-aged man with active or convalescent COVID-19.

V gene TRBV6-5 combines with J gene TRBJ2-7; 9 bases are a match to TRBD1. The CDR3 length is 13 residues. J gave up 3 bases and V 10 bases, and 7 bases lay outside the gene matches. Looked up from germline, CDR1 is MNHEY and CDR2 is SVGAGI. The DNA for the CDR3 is TGTGCCACCCAACAGGGACAGGGCTACGAGCAGTACTTC. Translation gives CATQQGQGYEQYF.

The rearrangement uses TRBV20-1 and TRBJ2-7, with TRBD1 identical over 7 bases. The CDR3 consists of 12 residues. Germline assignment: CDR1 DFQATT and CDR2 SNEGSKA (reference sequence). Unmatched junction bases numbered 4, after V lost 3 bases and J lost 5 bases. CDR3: CSASRQGDEQYF. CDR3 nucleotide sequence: TGCAGTGCTAGTCGTCAGGGGGACGAGCAGTACTTC.